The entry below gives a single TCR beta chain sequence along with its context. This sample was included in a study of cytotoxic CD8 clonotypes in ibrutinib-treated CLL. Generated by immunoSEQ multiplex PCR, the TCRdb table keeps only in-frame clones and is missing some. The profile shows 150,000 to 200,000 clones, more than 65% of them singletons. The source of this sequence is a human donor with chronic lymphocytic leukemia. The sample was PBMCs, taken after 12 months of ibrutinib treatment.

CDR3 sequence: CASSDERLRGTEAFF. Here the CDR3 DNA reads TGTGCCAGCAGTGATGAGAGGCTTCGTGGCACTGAAGCTTTCTTT. The V call is TRBV28, the J call TRBJ1-1, with D unclear. V lost 5 bases and J lost 4, with 17 bases in between. The CDR3 is made up of 15 amino acids. Germline loops: CDR1 MDHEN, CDR2 SYDVKM.